These T cell receptor beta chains were read from a single sample in a study of blood T cell repertoires in COVID-19. Sequencing used immunoSEQ multiplex PCR; TCRdb keeps in-frame clones, though not all of them. Of more than 300,000 clones listed, more than 85% were seen once; the top ten hold about 18%. Material: PBMCs or T cells enriched from blood (not recorded which). The receptors originated from a woman aged 30 to 39 who had recovered from COVID-19. Each CDR3 is given with its conserved first and last residue. D genes are given only for firm matches. A row's size may be missing; if present it is once, few, many or a size class.

. | TRBJ2-7 | TRBV3-1/TRBV3-2 | TRBD2 | TGTGCCAGCAGCCAAGATCCGAAGACTAGCTTTCGACACGAGCAGTACTTC | CASSQDPKTSFRHEQYF
. | TRBJ1-4 | TRBV7-8 | . | TGTGCCAGCAGCCCTACAAGGGGTGGGAAACTGTTTTTT | CASSPTRGGKLFF
once | TRBJ1-2 | TRBV29-1 | . | TGCAGCGCCGGGCGCGGGGGGCAAGGCTATGGCTACACCTTC | CSAGRGGQGYGYTF
. | TRBJ2-1 | TRBV28 | TRBD1 | TGTGCCAGCAGTTTCAGGGGGCACAATGAGCAGTTCTTC | CASSFRGHNEQFF
once | TRBJ1-5 | TRBV5-6 | . | TGTGCCAGCAGCCCCGGACAGAGCAATCAGCCCCAGCATTTT | CASSPGQSNQPQHF
. | TRBJ1-2 | TRBV3-1/TRBV3-2 | . | TGTGCCAGCAGCCCACGGGGGGGATTTGACTATGGCTACACCTTC | CASSPRGGFDYGYTF
. | TRBJ2-7 | TRBV4-1 | TRBD2 | TGCGCCAGCAGCCAAGTCGGGGGGGCCTACGAGCAGTACTTC | CASSQVGGAYEQYF
. | TRBJ1-5 | TRBV2 | . | TGTGCCAGCAGTGAAAACAGGGAGAATCAGCCCCAGCATTTT | CASSENRENQPQHF
. | TRBJ2-2 | TRBV6-5 | TRBD2 | TGTGCCAGCGACGGGGGAGGGTCCGGGGAGCTGTTTTTT | CASDGGGSGELFF
. | TRBJ1-6 | TRBV7-3 | TRBD1 | TGTGCCAGCAGCCCGACAGGGAAAAATTCACCCCTCCACTTT | CASSPTGKNSPLHF
. | TRBJ2-7 | TRBV25-1 | TRBD2 | TGTGCCAGCAGACTAGCGGGGTCCTACGAGCAGTACTTC | CASRLAGSYEQYF
. | TRBJ2-7 | TRBV4-1 | . | TGCGCCAGCAGCTCCCCCCGGGAACCCTACGAGCAGTACTTC | CASSSPREPYEQYF
. | TRBJ1-2 | TRBV7-3 | . | TGTGCCAGCAGCTTACCCGGGGGCTATGGCTACACCTTC | CASSLPGGYGYTF
once | TRBJ2-2 | TRBV2 | TRBD1 | TGTGCCAGCGTTCGACAGGGGGTAAACGGGGAGCTGTTTTTT | CASVRQGVNGELFF
. | TRBJ1-6 | TRBV9 | TRBD1 | TGTGCCAGCAGCGTAGGGGGGACAGAGTATAATTCACCCCTCCACTTT | CASSVGGTEYNSPLHF
. | TRBJ1-1 | TRBV7-2 | . | TGTGCCAGCACCGCCGGGTACACTGAAGCTTTCTTT | CASTAGYTEAFF
. | TRBJ2-7 | TRBV3-1/TRBV3-2 | TRBD1 | TGTGCCAGCAGCCAACCCTCGGACAGGGGGCCTAGGTACGAGCAGTACTTC | CASSQPSDRGPRYEQYF
. | TRBJ2-3 | TRBV7-9 | . | TGTGCCAGCAGTTCCAGACAGACAGATACGCAGTATTTT | CASSSRQTDTQYF
. | TRBJ2-2 | TRBV18 | TRBD1 | TGTGCCAGCTCACCACGAGTGACAGGGATGTCCGGGGAGCTGTTTTTT | CASSPRVTGMSGELFF
. | TRBJ2-6 | TRBV23-1 | TRBD1 | TGCGCCAGCAGTCAAGGGACAGGGGGATTCTCTGGGGCCAACGTCTTGACTTTC | CASSQGTGGFSGANVLTF
. | TRBJ1-2 | TRBV7-9 | . | TGTGCCAGCAGCTTAGGAGTTCGCTATGGCTACACCTTC | CASSLGVRYGYTF
. | TRBJ1-2 | TRBV7-8 | . | TGTGCCAGCAGCCCCACCGGGACAATCTATGGCTACACCTTC | CASSPTGTIYGYTF
. | TRBJ2-7 | TRBV7-3 | TRBD2 | TGTGCCAGCAGCTCGGGACTAGCGAGTCACGAGCAGTACTTC | CASSSGLASHEQYF
. | TRBJ1-2 | TRBV6-2/TRBV6-3 | TRBD1 | TGTGCCAGCAGTTACGGGGACAGAGACTATGGCTACACCTTC | CASSYGDRDYGYTF
once | TRBJ1-2 | TRBV28 | . | TGTGCCAGCGCCTCCGGTAACTATGGCTACACCTTC | CASASGNYGYTF
. | TRBJ1-3 | TRBV18 | . | TGTGCCAGCTCCCCTGTGGCAGGTTCGAACACCATATATTTT | CASSPVAGSNTIYF
. | TRBJ2-3 | TRBV11-3 | TRBD1 | TGTGCCAGCAGCCCTAGAGTTACCGGGACAGTACCCTTCCGCACAGATACGCAGTATTTT | CASSPRVTGTVPFRTDTQYF
. | TRBJ1-2 | TRBV2 | . | TGTGCCAGCTTAGGGACATTTTATGGCTACACCTTC | CASLGTFYGYTF
. | TRBJ2-2 | TRBV10-3 | . | TGTGCCATCAGTGAAGACCCATCATTTTCCGGGGGGAACACCGGGGAGCTGTTTTTT | CAISEDPSFSGGNTGELFF
. | TRBJ2-7 | TRBV6-5 | TRBD1 | TGTGCCAGCAGCCAAGGACAGGGCGAGCAGTACTTC | CASSQGQGEQYF
. | TRBJ2-1 | TRBV11-2 | . | TGTGCCAGCAGCCAGTACAATGAGCAGTTCTTC | CASSQYNEQFF
. | TRBJ1-3 | TRBV12-3/TRBV12-4 | . | TGTGCCAGCAGTTTACGGGACACCATATATTTT | CASSLRDTIYF
. | TRBJ2-3 | TRBV19 | . | TGTGCCAGTAGTTACAGGTTCAGCACAGATACGCAGTATTTT | CASSYRFSTDTQYF
. | TRBJ1-2 | TRBV7-9 | TRBD1 | TGTGCCAGCAGACAGGGACAGGGGAGTCGAGGCTACACCTTC | CASRQGQGSRGYTF
. | TRBJ1-4 | TRBV9 | . | TGTGCCAGCAGCGTTCGGGGGGAAAAACTGTTTTTT | CASSVRGEKLFF
once | TRBJ2-5 | TRBV9 | . | TGTGCCAGCAGTCCCCGCTTGGGGGGTCAAGAGACCCAGTACTTC | CASSPRLGGQETQYF
. | TRBJ1-2 | TRBV6-2/TRBV6-3 | TRBD1 | TGTGCCAGCAGCGGGACAGGCTATGGCTACACCTTC | CASSGTGYGYTF
. | TRBJ2-1 | TRBV3-1/TRBV3-2 | . | TGTGCCAGCAGCCAAGTTAGTGAGCAGTTCTTC | CASSQVSEQFF
. | TRBJ1-2 | TRBV9 | . | TGTGCCAGCAGCGTACAGGGGACAAAGGGCTACACCTTC | CASSVQGTKGYTF
. | TRBJ2-3 | TRBV9 | TRBD2 | TGTGCCAGCAGCGCAAACCTACTTAGCGGGGGGCGCACAGATACGCAGTATTTT | CASSANLLSGGRTDTQYF
. | TRBJ1-6 | TRBV7-2 | . | TGTGCCAGCAGTACCAACAGTAATTCACCCCTCCACTTT | CASSTNSNSPLHF
once | TRBJ1-2 | TRBV28 | TRBD1 | TGTGCCAGCTTCAACCGGGACAGGGGATTCAACTATGGCTACACCTTC | CASFNRDRGFNYGYTF
. | TRBJ2-7 | TRBV27 | TRBD2 | TGTGCCAGCAGTCGACTAGCGGGAGAGTCCTACGAGCAGTACTTC | CASSRLAGESYEQYF
. | TRBJ2-3 | TRBV28 | TRBD2 | TGTGCCACGGGAGCGGGGTTGGATACGCAGTATTTT | CATGAGLDTQYF
once | TRBJ1-4 | TRBV2 | TRBD1 | TGTGCCAGCAGCGCAACAGGGGCCGGAGAAAAACTGTTTTTT | CASSATGAGEKLFF
. | TRBJ1-1 | TRBV18 | TRBD1 | TGTGCCAGCTCACTTGGACAGGCGAACACTGAAGCTTTCTTT | CASSLGQANTEAFF
. | TRBJ2-3 | TRBV9 | TRBD2 | TGTGCCAGCAGCGCCGCCCCGGCGGGGGGGATGGGTACGCAGTATTTT | CASSAAPAGGMGTQYF
. | TRBJ1-1 | TRBV6-2/TRBV6-3 | . | TGTGCCAGCAGTTTTAGACAGGCGAACACTGAAGCTTTCTTT | CASSFRQANTEAFF
. | TRBJ2-2 | TRBV25-1 | . | TGTGCCAGCAGTTTAGGACAGCTTCCCACCGGGGAGCTGTTTTTT | CASSLGQLPTGELFF
. | TRBJ2-2 | TRBV27 | TRBD1 | TGTGCCAGCAGTCCTAACCCCGGGACAGGGACCGGGGAGCTGTTTTTT | CASSPNPGTGTGELFF
. | TRBJ2-1 | TRBV11-3 | TRBD2 | TGTGCCAGCAGCTTCGGGGGGTATGAGCAGTTCTTC | CASSFGGYEQFF
once | TRBJ1-5 | TRBV6-5 | TRBD1 | TGTGCCAGCAGACAGGGGAATCAGCCCCAGCATTTT | CASRQGNQPQHF
. | TRBJ2-2 | TRBV4-2 | . | TGTGCCAGCAGCCAAGAGTGGCAGACAAACACCGGGGAGCTGTTTTTT | CASSQEWQTNTGELFF
. | TRBJ2-1 | TRBV7-8 | TRBD2 | TGTGCCAGCAACCCGAGGCGAGCGGGATATGGTGAGCAGTTCTTC | CASNPRRAGYGEQFF